This TCR beta chain was captured by sequencing in a study of control samples from healthy donors and cancer patients. Profiled with immunoSEQ multiplex PCR; TCRdb holds only in-frame clones, not every one. The sample carries about 27,000 clones, roughly 88% recorded once. Sample: PBMCs. The sequence derives from a man in his fifties with lung cancer.

The CDR3 is CASSYGRGQETQYF. For the CDR3, the DNA is TGTGCCAGCAGTTACGGGCGGGGCCAAGAGACCCAGTACTTC. The chain combines TRBV6-2 or TRBV6-3 with TRBJ2-5, with D tentatively TRBD2 (6 bases). Trimming took off 2 bases at V and 1 base at J, with 8 bases between the two ends. The CDR3 totals 14 residues. In germline, CDR1 is MNHEY, CDR2 SVGEGT.